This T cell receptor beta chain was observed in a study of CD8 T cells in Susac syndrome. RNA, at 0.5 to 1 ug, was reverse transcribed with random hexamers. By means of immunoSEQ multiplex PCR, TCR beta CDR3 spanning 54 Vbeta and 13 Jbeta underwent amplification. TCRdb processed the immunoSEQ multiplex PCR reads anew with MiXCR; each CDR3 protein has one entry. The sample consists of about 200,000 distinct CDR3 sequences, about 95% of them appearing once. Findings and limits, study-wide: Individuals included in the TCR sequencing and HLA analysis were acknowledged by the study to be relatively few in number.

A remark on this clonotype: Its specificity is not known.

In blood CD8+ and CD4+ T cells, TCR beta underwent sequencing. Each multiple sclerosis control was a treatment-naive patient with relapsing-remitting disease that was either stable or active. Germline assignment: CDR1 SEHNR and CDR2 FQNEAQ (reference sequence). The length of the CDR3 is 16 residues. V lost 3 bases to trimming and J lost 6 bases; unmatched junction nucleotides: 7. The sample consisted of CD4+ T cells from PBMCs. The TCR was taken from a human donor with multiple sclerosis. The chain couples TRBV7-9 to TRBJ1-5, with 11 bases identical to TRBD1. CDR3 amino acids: CASSLGDRGFTQPQHF. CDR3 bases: TGTGCCAGCAGCTTGGGGGACAGGGGGTTCACTCAGCCCCAGCATTTT.